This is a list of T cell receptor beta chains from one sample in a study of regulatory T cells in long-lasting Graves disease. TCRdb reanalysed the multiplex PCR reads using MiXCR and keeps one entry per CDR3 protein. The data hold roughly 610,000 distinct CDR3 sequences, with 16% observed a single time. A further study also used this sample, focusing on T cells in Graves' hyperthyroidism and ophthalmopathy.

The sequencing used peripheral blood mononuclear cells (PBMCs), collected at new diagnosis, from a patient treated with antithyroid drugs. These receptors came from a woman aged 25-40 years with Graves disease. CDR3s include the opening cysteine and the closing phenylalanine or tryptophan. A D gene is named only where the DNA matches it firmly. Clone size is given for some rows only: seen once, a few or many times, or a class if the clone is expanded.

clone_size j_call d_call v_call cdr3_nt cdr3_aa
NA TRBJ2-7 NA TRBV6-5 TGTGCCAGCAGTTCGTACAGGAGCTCCTACGAGCAGTACTTC CASSSYRSSYEQYF
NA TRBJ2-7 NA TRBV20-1 TGCAGTGCTAGGTCTGCGACAGGAGCCTACGAGCAGTACTTC CSARSATGAYEQYF
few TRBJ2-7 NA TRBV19 TGTGCCAGTAGTCGGGATGGGTCCTACGAGCAGTACTTC CASSRDGSYEQYF
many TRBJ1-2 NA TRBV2 TGTGCCACCGCTGGAACCGTGGACTATGGCTACACCTTC CATAGTVDYGYTF
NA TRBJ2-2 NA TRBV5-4 TGTGCCAGCAGCTTGTCTGGCAGGGGAGGAACCGGGGAGCTGTTTTTT CASSLSGRGGTGELFF
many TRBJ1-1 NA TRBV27 TGTGCCAGCTCCTCAACGAGGGTCGCGGGGACTGAAGCTTTCTTT CASSSTRVAGTEAFF
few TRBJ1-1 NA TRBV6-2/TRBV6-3 TGTGCCAGCAGTGAAGATGCGGGGCGCTGGGGTGAAGCTTTCTTT CASSEDAGRWGEAFF
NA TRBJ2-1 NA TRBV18 TGTGCCAGGTCACCATCGGAGGGGCGCAATGAGCAGTTCTTC CARSPSEGRNEQFF
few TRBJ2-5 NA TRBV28 TGTGCCAGCAGTTTCTTTCCAGGGAAAGAGACCCAGTACTTC CASSFFPGKETQYF
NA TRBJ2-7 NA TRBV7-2 TGTGCCAGCAGCCTACGAGGGGGACGGGAGCAGTACTTC CASSLRGGREQYF
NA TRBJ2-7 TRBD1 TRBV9 TGTGCCAGCAGCTACCGACAGGGACGTGTCTACGAGCAGTACTTC CASSYRQGRVYEQYF
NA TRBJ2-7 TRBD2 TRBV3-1 TGTGCCAGCAGCCCCCAGACTAGCGGGTACGAGCAGTACTTC CASSPQTSGYEQYF
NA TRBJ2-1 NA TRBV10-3 TGTGCCACCCAAACTCATTCTAGAGTCCCTTTAAACAATGAGCAGTTCTTC CATQTHSRVPLNNEQFF
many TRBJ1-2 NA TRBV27 TGTGCCAGCAGTTTCGGTTCGGGAAACACCTATGGCTACACCTTC CASSFGSGNTYGYTF